This T cell receptor beta chain derives from a study of blood T cell repertoires in COVID-19. As concerns this clone: The same CDR3 can be traced to other DNA sequences in this sample.

Profiling relied on immunoSEQ multiplex PCR, and the TCRdb table lists in-frame clones only, not all of them. This table has about 140,000 clones, 75% to 90% appearing once. After removal of 6 bases from V and 2 bases from J, the junction contained 0 bases not matched to a gene. Germline values: CDR1 LNHDA, CDR2 SQIVND (reference sequence). The CDR3 totals 13 residues. This TCR derives from a woman at least 80 years old with acute or convalescent COVID-19. Sequencing used peripheral blood. This rearrangement joins TRBV19 to TRBJ1-5; TRBD1 agrees at 8 bases. CDR3 amino acids: CASRDRGNQPQHF. CDR3 nucleotides: TGTGCCAGTAGGGACAGGGGCAATCAGCCCCAGCATTTT.